The entry below describes one T cell receptor (beta chain). The length of the CDR3 is 15 residues. From germline, CDR1 is SGHRS and CDR2 YFSETQ. V lost 2 bases and J lost 5, with 17 bases in between. The assay was carried out at the deep level. Unsorted PBMCs provided DNA that was sequenced on ten immunoSEQ deep assay plates. Using immunoSEQ multiplex PCR, the repertoire was profiled, and TCRdb retains in-frame clones only, with some absent. The sample lists about 490,000 clones, about 78% seen once, with about 12% in the top ten. These data come from a study of shared clonotypes between healthy human individuals.

The sample was PBMCs. This clonotype was obtained from a woman aged 40 to 50 in good health. Some clones in this sample may be carry-over from other donors' samples. V usage is TRBV5-1 and J usage is TRBJ2-7, with D perhaps TRBD1 (6 bases). This CDR3 reads CASSLMAGDGDEQYF. In DNA form, the CDR3 reads TGCGCCAGCAGCTTAATGGCAGGGGATGGGGACGAGCAGTACTTC.